A selection of T cell receptor beta chains follows, all from one sample in a study of blood T cell repertoires in COVID-19. Only in-frame clones appear in the TCRdb table, and some are missing; sequencing was by immunoSEQ multiplex PCR. The sample has tens of thousands of clones, 85% seen once; the top ten hold around 2.9%. The material sequenced was peripheral blood. The origin of the receptors is a man at least 80 years old with acute or convalescent COVID-19. Each CDR3 is given without its conserved first and last residue. The order of the fields is V gene, J gene, CDR3 protein.

TRBV6-5	TRBJ2-7	ASSYSQRTGGWEQY
TRBV27	TRBJ2-5	ASSFHSTGPKRETQY
TRBV10-3	TRBJ2-3	AILGHLDTDTQY
TRBV19	TRBJ1-6	ASSRGVRPYNSPLH
TRBV6-5	TRBJ1-6	ASSYSGTGRAPLH
TRBV6-6	TRBJ2-1	ASSYGGRANEQF
TRBV25-1	TRBJ1-2	ASSQAGTGGGYT
TRBV7-9	TRBJ2-7	ASSLEGQAGEQY
TRBV10-3	TRBJ2-7	AISLTGEIAYEQY
TRBV15	TRBJ1-1	ATSRGQGMNTEAF
TRBV4-1	TRBJ2-3	ASSQFASTQY
TRBV11-2	TRBJ1-1	ASSPTGIGAF
TRBV5-5	TRBJ1-1	ASSSEQANTEAF
TRBV19	TRBJ2-3	ASSIRRQGASDTQY
TRBV12-3/TRBV12-4	TRBJ1-4	ASSRGRTEKLF
TRBV10-2	TRBJ1-3	ASSAQDGNTIY
TRBV30	TRBJ1-2	AWSVAAIYYGYT
TRBV2	TRBJ1-6	ASSLTGDHSPLH
TRBV2	TRBJ1-1	ASTPVANTEAF
TRBV18	TRBJ2-5	ASSLGAQETQY
TRBV5-1	TRBJ1-2	ASSPNVDRGHYGYT
TRBV7-8	TRBJ1-5	ASSPLGTGGNSNQPQH
TRBV7-8	TRBJ1-1	ASSLTGGNTEAF
TRBV6-2/TRBV6-3	TRBJ2-7	ASSPNGQVAYEQY
TRBV19	TRBJ1-2	ASSRNRDRVDGYT
TRBV19	TRBJ1-4	ASSIDSGSGEKLF
TRBV3-1/TRBV3-2	TRBJ2-1	ASTGPGKRLAGVPNEQF
TRBV18	TRBJ1-1	ASSPEAGNTEAF
TRBV7-6	TRBJ2-2	ASSLGLAGGATGELF
TRBV12-5	TRBJ2-1	ASGLAYFGTSGKLSYNEQF
TRBV5-1	TRBJ1-3	ASSAQGHGNTIY
TRBV19	TRBJ1-6	ASSQEAGGSTLNSPLH
TRBV11-2	TRBJ1-1	ASSLGQGAIMNTEAF
TRBV24-1	TRBJ1-2	ATSEGSRGYT
TRBV15	TRBJ1-1	ATSLMTGATEAF
TRBV5-1	TRBJ2-1	ASSLASGRIEQF
TRBV6-1	TRBJ2-7	ASSEHNTGVSTYSSYEQY
TRBV11-3	TRBJ1-1	ASSLGVPGKNTEAF
TRBV3-1/TRBV3-2	TRBJ2-7	ASSITSGYEQY
TRBV27	TRBJ2-1	ASSSPGLAGVDNEQF
TRBV4-2	TRBJ2-2	ASSQVQAGGSELF
TRBV27	TRBJ1-2	ASSPREDVYGYT
TRBV19	TRBJ1-5	ASSIVPTLYSNQPQH
TRBV5-1	TRBJ2-1	ASSLGGTGLNEQF
TRBV29-1	TRBJ2-5	SGRASGRETQY
TRBV7-6	TRBJ2-3	ASSKDRGRSTDTQY
TRBV5-1	TRBJ2-1	ASSLVGTSRSYNEQF
TRBV12-3/TRBV12-4	TRBJ2-5	ASSHSGHSY
TRBV5-1	TRBJ2-6	ASSPVGVSSGANVLT
TRBV24-1	TRBJ2-2	ATSKITGGTGELF
TRBV14	TRBJ2-5	ASSQAWTSGPSGETQY
TRBV5-1	TRBJ2-1	ASSGGTSGYNEQF